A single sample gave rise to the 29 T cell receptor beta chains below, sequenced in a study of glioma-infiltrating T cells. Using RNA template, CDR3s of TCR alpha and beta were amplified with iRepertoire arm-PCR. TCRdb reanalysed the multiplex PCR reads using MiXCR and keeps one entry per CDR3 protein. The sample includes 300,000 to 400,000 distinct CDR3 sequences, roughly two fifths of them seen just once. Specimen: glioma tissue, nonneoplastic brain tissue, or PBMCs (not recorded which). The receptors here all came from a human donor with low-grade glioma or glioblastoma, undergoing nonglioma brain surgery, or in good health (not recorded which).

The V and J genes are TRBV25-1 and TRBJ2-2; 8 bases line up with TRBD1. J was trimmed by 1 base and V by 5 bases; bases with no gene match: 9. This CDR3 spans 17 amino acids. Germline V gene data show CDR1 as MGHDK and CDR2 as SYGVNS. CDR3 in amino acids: CASSHPGGRRNTGELFF. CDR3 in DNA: TGTGCCAGCAGTCACCCAGGGGGCAGGAGGAACACCGGGGAGCTGTTTTTT.

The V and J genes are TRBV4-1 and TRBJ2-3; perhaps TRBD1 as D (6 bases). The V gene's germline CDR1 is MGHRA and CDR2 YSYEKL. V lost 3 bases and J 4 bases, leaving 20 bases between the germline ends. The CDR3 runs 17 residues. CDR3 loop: CASSQGTSLRNPDTQYF. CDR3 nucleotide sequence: TGCGCCAGCAGCCAGGGGACAAGCCTGAGAAACCCAGATACGCAGTATTTT.

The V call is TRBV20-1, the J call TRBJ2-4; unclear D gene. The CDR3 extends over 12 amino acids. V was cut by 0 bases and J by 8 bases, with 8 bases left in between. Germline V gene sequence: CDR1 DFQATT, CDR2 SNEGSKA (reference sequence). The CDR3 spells CSAREDRHIQYF. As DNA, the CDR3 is TGCAGTGCTAGAGAGGATAGGCACATTCAGTACTTC.

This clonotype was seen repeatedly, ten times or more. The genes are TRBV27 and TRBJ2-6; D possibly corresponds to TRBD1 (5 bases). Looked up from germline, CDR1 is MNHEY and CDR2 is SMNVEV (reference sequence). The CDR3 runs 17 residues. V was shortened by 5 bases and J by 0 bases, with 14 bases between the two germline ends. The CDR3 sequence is CASSPPWGSSGANVLTF. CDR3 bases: TGTGCCAGCAGTCCCCCCTGGGGCAGCTCTGGGGCCAACGTCCTGACTTTC.

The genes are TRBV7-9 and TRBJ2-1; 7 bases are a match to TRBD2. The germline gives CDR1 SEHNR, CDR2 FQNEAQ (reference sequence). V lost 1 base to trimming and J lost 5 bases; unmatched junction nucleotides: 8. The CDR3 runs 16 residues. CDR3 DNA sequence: TGTGCCAGCAGCTTAGGAGGGGAGGGTGCCGACAATGAGCAGTTCTTC. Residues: CASSLGGEGADNEQFF. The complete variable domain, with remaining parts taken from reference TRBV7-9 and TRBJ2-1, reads DTGVSQNPRHKITKRGQNVTFRCDPISEHNRLYWYRQTLGQGPEFLTYFQNEAQLEKSRLLSDRFSAERPKGSFSTLEIQRTEQGDSAMYLCASSLGGEGADNEQFFGPGTRLTVL.

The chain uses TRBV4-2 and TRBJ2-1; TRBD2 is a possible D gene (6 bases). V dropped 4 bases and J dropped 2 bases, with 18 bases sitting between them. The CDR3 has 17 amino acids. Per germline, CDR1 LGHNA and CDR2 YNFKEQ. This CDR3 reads CASSPWGTSLTYNEQFF. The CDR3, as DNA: TGTGCCAGCAGCCCTTGGGGTACTAGCCTCACCTACAATGAGCAGTTCTTC.

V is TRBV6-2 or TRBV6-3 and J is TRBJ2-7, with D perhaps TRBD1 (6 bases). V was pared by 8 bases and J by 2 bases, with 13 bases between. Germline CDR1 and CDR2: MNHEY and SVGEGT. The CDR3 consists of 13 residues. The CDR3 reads CASGRDNPYEQYF. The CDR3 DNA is TGTGCCAGCGGCCGGGACAACCCCTACGAGCAGTACTTC.

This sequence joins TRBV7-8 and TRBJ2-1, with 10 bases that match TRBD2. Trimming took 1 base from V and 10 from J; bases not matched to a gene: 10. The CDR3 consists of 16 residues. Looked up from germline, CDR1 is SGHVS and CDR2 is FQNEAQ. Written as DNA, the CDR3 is TGTGCCAGCAGCTTAGACGTAGCTCTAGCGGGAGTAGAGCAGTTCTTC. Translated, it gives CASSLDVALAGVEQFF.

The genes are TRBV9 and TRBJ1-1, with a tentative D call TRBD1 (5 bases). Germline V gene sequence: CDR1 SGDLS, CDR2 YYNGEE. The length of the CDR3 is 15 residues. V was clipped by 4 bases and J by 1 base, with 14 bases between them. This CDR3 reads CASSLQVGGNTEAFF. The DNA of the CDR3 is TGTGCCAGCAGCCTCCAGGTCGGGGGGAACACTGAAGCTTTCTTT.

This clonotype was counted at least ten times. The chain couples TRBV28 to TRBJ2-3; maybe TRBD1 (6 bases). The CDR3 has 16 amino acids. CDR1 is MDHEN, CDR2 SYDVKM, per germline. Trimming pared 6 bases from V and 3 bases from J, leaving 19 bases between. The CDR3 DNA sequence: TGTGCCAGCAGACGTACAGGGTTGGGCCGAACAGATACGCAGTATTTT. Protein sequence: CASRRTGLGRTDTQYF.

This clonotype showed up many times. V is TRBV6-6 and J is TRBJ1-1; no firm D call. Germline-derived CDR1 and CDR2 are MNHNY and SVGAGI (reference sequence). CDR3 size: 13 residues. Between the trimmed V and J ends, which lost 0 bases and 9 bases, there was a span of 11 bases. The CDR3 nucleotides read TGTGCCAGCAGTTACTCCCCCGGACCGAAAGCTTTCTTT. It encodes CASSYSPGPKAFF.

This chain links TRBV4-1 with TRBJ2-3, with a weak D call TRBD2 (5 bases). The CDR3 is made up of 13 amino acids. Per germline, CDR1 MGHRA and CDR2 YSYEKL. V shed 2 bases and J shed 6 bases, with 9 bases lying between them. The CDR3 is CASSQRRGDTQYF. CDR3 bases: TGCGCCAGCAGCCAAAGGCGAGGGGATACGCAGTATTTT.

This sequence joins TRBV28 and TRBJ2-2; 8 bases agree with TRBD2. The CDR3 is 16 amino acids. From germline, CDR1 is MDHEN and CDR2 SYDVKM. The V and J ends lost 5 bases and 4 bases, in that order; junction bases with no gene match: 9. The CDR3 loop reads CASSINSGTSTGELFF. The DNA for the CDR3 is TGTGCCAGCAGTATAAATAGCGGGACGTCCACCGGGGAGCTGTTTTTT. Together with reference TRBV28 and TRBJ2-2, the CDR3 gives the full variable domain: DVKVTQSSRYLVKRTGEKVFLECVQDMDHENMFWYRQDPGLGLRLIYFSYDVKMKEKGDIPEGYSVSREKKERFSLILESASTNQTSMYLCASSINSGTSTGELFFGEGSRLTVL.

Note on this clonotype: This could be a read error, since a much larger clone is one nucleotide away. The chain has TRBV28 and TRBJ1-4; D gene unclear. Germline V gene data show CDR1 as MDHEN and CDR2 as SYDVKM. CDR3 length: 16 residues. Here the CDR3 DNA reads TGTGCCAGCAGTTTACTTAAAGTGTCTGCTAATAAAAAACTGTTTTTT. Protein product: CASSLLKVSANKKLFF.

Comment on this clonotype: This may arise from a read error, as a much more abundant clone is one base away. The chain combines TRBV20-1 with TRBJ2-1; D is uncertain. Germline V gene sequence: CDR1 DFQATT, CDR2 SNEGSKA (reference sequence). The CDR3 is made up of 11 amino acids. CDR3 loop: CSANPRNEQSF. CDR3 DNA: TGCAGTGCTAACCCACGGAATGAGCAGTCCTTC.

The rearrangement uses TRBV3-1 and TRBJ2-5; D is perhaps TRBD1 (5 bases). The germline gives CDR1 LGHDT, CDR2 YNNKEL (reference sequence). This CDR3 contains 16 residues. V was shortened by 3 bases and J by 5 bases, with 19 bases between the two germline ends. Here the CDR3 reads CASSHFGHHLRETQYF. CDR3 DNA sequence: TGTGCCAGCAGCCACTTCGGACACCACCTACGGGAGACCCAGTACTTC.

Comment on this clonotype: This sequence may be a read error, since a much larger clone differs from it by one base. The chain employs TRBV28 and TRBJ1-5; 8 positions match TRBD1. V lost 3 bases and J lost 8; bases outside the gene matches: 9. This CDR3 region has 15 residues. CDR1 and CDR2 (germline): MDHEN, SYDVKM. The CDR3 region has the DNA TGTGCCAGCAGTTTTGGTAGGGACAGGAGGAAGCCCCAGCATTTT. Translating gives CASSFGRDRRKPQHF.

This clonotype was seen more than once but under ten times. CDR3 in amino acids: CASSQDQGPGQAPADTQYF. The CDR3 bases are TGCGCCAGCAGCCAAGATCAAGGGCCGGGACAGGCTCCCGCGGATACGCAGTATTTT. This chain joins TRBV4-3 and TRBJ2-3; 8 nucleotides agree with TRBD1. After removal of 0 bases from V and 6 bases from J, the junction contained 17 bases not matched to a gene. Germline-derived CDR1 and CDR2 are LGHNA and YSLEER. The length of the CDR3 is 19 residues.

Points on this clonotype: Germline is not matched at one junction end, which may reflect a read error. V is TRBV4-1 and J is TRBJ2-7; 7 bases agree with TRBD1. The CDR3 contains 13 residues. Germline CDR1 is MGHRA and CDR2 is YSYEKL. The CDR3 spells CVSSARDSYEQYF. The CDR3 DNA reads TGCGTCAGCAGCGCTCGGGACAGCTACGAGCAGTACTTC.

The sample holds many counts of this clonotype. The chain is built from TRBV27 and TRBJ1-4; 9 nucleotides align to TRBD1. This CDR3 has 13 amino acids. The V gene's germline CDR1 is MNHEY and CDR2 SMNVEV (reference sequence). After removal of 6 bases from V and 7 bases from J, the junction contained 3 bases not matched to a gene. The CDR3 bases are TGTGCCAGCAGAGGACAGGGGATTGAAAAACTGTTTTTT. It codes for CASRGQGIEKLFF.

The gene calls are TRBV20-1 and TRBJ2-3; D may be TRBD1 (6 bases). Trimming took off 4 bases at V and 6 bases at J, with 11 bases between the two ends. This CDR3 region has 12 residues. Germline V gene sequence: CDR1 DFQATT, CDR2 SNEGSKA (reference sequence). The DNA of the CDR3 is TGCAGTGCTACCATTCAGGGGGATACGCAGTATTTT. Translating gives CSATIQGDTQYF.

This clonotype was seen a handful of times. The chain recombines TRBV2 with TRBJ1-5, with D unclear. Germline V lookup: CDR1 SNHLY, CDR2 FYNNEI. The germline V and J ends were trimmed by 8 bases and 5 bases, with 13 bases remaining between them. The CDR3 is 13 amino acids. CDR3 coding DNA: TGTGCCAGCGGAGCAGTTCGTGATCAGCCCCAGCATTTT. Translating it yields CASGAVRDQPQHF.

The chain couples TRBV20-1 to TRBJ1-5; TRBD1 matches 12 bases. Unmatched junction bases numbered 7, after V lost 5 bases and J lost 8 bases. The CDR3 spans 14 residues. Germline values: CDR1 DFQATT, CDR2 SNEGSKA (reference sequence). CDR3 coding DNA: TGCAGTGCTTCGGGACAGGGGGCTGGTAAGCCCCAGCATTTT. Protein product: CSASGQGAGKPQHF.

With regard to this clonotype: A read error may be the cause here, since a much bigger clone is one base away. The CDR3: CASSEYRGSSYEQYF. As DNA, the CDR3 is TGTGCCAGCAGTGAATACCGGGGGAGCTCCTACGAGCAGTACTTC. This chain uses TRBV25-1 with TRBJ2-7; D is perhaps TRBD2 (6 bases). Trimming cost V 0 bases and J 0 bases, with 9 bases left between them. This CDR3 is built from 15 residues. CDR1 MGHDK and CDR2 SYGVNS come from the germline V gene.

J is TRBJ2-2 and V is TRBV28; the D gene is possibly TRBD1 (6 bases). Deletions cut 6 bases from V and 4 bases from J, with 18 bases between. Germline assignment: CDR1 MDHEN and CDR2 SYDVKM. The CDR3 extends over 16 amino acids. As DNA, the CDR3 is TGTGCCAGCAGAATCAGGGACATTTGGAGCACCGGGGAGCTGTTTTTT. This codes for CASRIRDIWSTGELFF.

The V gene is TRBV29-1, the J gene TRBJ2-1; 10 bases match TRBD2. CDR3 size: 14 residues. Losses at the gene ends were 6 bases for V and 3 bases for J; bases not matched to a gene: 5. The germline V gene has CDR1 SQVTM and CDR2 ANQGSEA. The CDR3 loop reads CSVGTSDFYNEQFF. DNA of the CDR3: TGCAGCGTCGGGACTAGCGACTTCTACAATGAGCAGTTCTTC.

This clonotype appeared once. CDR3 bases: TGCAGCGTTGAGGTGTCGGGATGGGTTAACTACACCTTC. Translation gives CSVEVSGWVNYTF. The V and J genes are TRBV29-1 and TRBJ1-2; no definite D call. CDR3 length: 13 amino acids. V dropped 3 bases and J dropped 10 bases, with 18 bases sitting between them. Germline lookup yields CDR1 SQVTM and CDR2 ANQGSEA. The full variable domain, rest sourced from reference TRBV29-1 and TRBJ1-2, is SAVISQKPSRDICQRGTSLTIQCQVDSQVTMMFWYRQQPGQSLTLIATANQGSEATYESGFVIDKFPISRPNLTFSTLTVSNMSPEDSSIYLCSVEVSGWVNYTFGSGTRLTVV.

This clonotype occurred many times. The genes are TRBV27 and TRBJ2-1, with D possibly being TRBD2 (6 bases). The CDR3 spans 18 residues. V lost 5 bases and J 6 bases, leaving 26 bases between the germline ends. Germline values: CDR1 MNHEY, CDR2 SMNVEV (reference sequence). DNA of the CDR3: TGTGCCAGCAGTCCGCCTCGGGGATGGGTGGGGGGTGGCAATGAGCAGTTCTTC. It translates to CASSPPRGWVGGGNEQFF.

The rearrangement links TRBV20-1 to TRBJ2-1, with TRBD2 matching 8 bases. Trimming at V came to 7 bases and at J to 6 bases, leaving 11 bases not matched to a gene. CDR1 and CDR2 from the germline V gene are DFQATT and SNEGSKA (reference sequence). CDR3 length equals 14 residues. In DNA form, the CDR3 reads TGCAGTGATTCGAAAGCGGGAGAGGGCAATGAGCAGTTCTTC. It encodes CSDSKAGEGNEQFF.